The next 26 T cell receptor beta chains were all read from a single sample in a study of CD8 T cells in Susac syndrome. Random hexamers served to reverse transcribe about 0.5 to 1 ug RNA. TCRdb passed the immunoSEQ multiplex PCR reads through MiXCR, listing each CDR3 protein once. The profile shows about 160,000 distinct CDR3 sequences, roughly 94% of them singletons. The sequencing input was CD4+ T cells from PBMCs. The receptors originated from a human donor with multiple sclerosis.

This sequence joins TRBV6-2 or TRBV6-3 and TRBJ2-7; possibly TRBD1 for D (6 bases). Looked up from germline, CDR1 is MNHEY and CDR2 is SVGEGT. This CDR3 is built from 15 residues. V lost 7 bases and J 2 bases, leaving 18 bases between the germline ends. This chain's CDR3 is CASTSPGQLTYEQYF. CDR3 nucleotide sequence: TGTGCCAGCACCTCCCCCGGACAGCTGACCTACGAGCAGTACTTC.

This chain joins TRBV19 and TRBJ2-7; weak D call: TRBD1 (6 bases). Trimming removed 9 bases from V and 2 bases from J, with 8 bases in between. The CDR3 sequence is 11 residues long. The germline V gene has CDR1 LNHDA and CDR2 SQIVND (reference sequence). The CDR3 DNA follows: TGTGCCAGCGGACAGACCTACGAGCAGTACTTC. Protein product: CASGQTYEQYF. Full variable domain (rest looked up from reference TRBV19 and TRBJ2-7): DGGITQSPKYLFRKEGQNVTLSCEQNLNHDAMYWYRQDPGQGLRLIYYSQIVNDFQKGDIAEGYSVSREKKESFPLTVTSAQKNPTAFYLCASGQTYEQYFGPGTRLTVT.

CDR3 in amino acids: CASSYGTGGSQPQHF. The CDR3 coding sequence is TGTGCCAGCAGTTACGGGACAGGGGGCTCTCAGCCCCAGCATTTT. The rearrangement links TRBV6-5 to TRBJ1-5; 12 bases fit TRBD1. The junction had 2 bases not matched to a gene; V was cut back by 2 bases and J by 6 bases. CDR1 and CDR2 from the germline V gene are MNHEY and SVGAGI. This CDR3 region has 15 residues.

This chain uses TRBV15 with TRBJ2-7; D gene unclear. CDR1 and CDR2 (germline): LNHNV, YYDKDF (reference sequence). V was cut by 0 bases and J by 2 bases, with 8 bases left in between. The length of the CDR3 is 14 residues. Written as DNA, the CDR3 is TGTGCCACCAGCAGAGATCCGGTGGCCTACGAGCAGTACTTC. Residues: CATSRDPVAYEQYF. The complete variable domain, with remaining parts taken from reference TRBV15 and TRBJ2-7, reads DAMVIQNPRYQVTQFGKPVTLSCSQTLNHNVMYWYQQKSSQAPKLLFHYYDKDFNNEADTPDNFQSRRPNTSFCFLDIRSPGLGDTAMYLCATSRDPVAYEQYFGPGTRLTVT.

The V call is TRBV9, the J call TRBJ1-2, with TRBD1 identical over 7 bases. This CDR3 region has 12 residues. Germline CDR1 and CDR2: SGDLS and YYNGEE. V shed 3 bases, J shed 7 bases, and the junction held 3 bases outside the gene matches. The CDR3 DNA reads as TGTGCCAGCAGCGGCCAGGGGGTTGGCTACACCTTC. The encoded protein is CASSGQGVGYTF. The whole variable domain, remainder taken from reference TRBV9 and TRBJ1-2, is DSGVTQTPKHLITATGQRVTLRCSPRSGDLSVYWYQQSLDQGLQFLIQYYNGEERAKGNILERFSAQQFPDLHSELNLSSLELGDSALYFCASSGQGVGYTFGSGTRLTVV.

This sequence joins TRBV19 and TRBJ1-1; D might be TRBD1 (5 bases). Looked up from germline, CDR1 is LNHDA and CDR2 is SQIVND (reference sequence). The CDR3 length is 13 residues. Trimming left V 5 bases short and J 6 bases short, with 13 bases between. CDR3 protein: CASSQDQGAEAFF. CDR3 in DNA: TGTGCCAGTAGTCAGGACCAAGGGGCTGAAGCTTTCTTT.

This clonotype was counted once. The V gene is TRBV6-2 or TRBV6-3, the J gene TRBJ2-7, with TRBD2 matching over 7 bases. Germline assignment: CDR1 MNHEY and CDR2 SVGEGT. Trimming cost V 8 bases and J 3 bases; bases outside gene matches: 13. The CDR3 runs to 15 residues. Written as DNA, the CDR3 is TGTGCCAGCCGGCGGTCGGGGAGGGGTAACTACGAGCAGTACTTC. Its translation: CASRRSGRGNYEQYF.

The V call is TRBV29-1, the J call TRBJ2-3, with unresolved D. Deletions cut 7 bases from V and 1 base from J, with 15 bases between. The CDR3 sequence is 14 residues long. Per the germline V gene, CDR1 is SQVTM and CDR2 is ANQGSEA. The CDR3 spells CSAPSAVGTDTQYF. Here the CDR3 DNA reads TGCAGCGCCCCCAGCGCGGTAGGCACAGATACGCAGTATTTT.

The CDR3 DNA is TGCAGTGCTAGCCATACCAACAGGGATAGGGCCAACGTCCTGACTTTC. It encodes CSASHTNRDRANVLTF. V and J are TRBV20-1 and TRBJ2-6; TRBD1 might be the D (6 bases). Germline V CDR1 and CDR2: DFQATT, SNEGSKA (reference sequence). There are 16 residues in the CDR3. Trimming cost V 3 bases and J 5 bases, with 17 bases left between them.

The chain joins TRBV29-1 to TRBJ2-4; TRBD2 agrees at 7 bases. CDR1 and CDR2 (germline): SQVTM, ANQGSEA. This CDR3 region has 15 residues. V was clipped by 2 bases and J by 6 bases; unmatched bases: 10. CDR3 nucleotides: TGCAGCGTTGAACGGCCGGCTAGCGGAAGAAACATTCAGTACTTC. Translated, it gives CSVERPASGRNIQYF.

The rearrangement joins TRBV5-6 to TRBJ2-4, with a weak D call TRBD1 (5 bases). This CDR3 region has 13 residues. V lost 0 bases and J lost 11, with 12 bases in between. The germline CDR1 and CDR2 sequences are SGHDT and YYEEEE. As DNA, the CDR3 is TGTGCCAGCAGCTTGGAGGGGCCCCGCTTTCAGTACTTC. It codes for CASSLEGPRFQYF.

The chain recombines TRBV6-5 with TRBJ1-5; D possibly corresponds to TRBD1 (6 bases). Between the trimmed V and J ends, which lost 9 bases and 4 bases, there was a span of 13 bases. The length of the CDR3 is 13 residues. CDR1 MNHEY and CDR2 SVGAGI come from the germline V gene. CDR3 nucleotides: TGTGCCAGTCGGGGAGGGGGTAATCAGCCCCAGCATTTT. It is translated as CASRGGGNQPQHF.

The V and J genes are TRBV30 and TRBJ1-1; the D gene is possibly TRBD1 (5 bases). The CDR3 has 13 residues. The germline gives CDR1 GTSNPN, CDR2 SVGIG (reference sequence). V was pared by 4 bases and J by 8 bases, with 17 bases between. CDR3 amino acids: CAWTWRGLEEAFF. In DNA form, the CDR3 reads TGTGCCTGGACCTGGAGGGGTCTTGAGGAAGCTTTCTTT. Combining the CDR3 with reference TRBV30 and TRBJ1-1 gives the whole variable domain SQTIHQWPATLVQPVGSPLSLECTVEGTSNPNLYWYRQAAGRGLQLLFYSVGIGQISSEVPQNLSASRPQDRQFILSSKKLLLSDSGFYLCAWTWRGLEEAFFGQGTRLTVV.

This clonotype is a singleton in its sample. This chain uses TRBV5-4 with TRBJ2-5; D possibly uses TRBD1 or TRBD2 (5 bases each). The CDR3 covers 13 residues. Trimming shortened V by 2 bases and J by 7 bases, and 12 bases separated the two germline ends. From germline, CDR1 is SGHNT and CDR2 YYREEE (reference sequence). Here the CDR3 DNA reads TGTGCCAGCAGCTTATATGGGACGGGGACCCAGTACTTC. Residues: CASSLYGTGTQYF. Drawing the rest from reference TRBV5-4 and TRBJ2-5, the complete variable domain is ETGVTQSPTHLIKTRGQQVTLRCSSQSGHNTVSWYQQALGQGPQFIFQYYREEENGRGNFPPRFSGLQFPNYSSELNVNALELDDSALYLCASSLYGTGTQYFGPGTRLLVL.

The CDR3 reads CASRGTGGNEQFF. The CDR3 DNA is TGTGCCAGCAGAGGGACGGGGGGCAATGAGCAGTTCTTC. This chain connects TRBV12-3 or TRBV12-4 to TRBJ2-1, with TRBD2 identical over 7 bases. V lost 6 bases to trimming and J lost 6 bases; unmatched junction nucleotides: 5. This CDR3 is built from 13 residues.

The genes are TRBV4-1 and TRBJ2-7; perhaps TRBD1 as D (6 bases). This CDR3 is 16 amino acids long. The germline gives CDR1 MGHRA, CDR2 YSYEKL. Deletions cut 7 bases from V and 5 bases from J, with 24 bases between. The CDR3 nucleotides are TGCGCCAGCACCGAACTTGCCTCCAGGGGAAAGGACGAGCAGTACTTC. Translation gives CASTELASRGKDEQYF.

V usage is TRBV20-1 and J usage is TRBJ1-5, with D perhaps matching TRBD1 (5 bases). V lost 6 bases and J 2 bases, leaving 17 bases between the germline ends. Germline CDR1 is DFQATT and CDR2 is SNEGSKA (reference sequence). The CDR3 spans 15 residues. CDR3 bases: TGCAGTGCAAGTTCAGGGAGTGAAGGCAATCAGCCCCAGCATTTT. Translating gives CSASSGSEGNQPQHF.

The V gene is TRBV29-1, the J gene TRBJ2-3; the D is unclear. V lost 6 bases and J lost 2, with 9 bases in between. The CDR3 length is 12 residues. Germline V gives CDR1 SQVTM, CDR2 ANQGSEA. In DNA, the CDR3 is TGCAGCGTCGCCCCCCCCACAGATACGCAGTATTTT. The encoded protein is CSVAPPTDTQYF.

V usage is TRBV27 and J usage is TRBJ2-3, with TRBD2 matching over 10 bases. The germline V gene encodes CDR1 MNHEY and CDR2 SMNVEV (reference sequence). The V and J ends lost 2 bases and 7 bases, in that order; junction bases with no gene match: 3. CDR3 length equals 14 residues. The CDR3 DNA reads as TGTGCCAGCAGTTTAACTAGCGGGACCTATACGCAGTATTTT. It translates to CASSLTSGTYTQYF.

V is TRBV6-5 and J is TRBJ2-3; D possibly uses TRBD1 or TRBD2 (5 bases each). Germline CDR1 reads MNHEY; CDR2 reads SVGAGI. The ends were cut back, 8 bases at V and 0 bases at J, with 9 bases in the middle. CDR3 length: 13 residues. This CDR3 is CASGTVSTDTQYF. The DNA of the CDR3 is TGTGCCAGCGGGACGGTGAGCACAGATACGCAGTATTTT.

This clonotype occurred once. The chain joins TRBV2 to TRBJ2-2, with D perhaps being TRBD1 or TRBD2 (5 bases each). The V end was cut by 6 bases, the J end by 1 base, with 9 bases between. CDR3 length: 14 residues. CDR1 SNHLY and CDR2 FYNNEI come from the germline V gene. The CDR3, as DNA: TGTGCCAGCAGACCAGGGAGGAACACCGGGGAGCTGTTTTTT. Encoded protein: CASRPGRNTGELFF.

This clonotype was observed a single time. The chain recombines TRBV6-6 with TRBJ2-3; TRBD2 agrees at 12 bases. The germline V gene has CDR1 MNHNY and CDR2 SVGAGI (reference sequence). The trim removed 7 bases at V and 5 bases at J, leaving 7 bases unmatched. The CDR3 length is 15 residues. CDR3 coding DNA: TGTGCCAGCACCGAACGACTAGCGGGAGAAGATACGCAGTATTTT. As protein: CASTERLAGEDTQYF.

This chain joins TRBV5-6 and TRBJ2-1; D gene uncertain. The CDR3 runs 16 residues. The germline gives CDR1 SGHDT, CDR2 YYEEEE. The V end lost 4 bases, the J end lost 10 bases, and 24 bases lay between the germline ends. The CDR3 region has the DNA TGTGCCAGCAGCCCGCCCCTTAAGGTCTATTCATGGGAGCAGTTCTTC. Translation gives CASSPPLKVYSWEQFF.

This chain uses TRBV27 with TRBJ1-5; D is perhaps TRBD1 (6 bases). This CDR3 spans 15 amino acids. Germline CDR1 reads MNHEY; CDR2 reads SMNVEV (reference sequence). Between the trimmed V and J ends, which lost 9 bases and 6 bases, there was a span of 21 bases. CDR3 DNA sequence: TGTGCCAGTCCCCGTCGGGTCGGAGGGGGTCAGCCCCAGCATTTT. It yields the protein CASPRRVGGGQPQHF.

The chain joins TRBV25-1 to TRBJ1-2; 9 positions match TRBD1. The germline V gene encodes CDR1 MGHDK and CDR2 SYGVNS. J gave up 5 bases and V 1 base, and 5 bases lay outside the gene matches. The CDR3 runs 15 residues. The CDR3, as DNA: TGTGCCAGCAGTGAATTCCGGGACAGGGAGTATGGCTACACCTTC. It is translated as CASSEFRDREYGYTF.

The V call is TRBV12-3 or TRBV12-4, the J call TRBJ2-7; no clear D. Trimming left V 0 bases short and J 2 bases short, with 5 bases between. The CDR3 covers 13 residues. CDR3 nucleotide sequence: TGTGCCAGCAGTTTAGCGGGGACCTACGAGCAGTACTTC. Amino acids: CASSLAGTYEQYF.